This T cell receptor (beta chain) was sequenced in a study of blood T cell repertoires in COVID-19. This table comes from immunoSEQ multiplex PCR, and its TCRdb copy is limited to in-frame clones, with some not included. The data hold 160,000 or so clones, with over 85% observed a single time. Seattle researchers signed up patients amid active infection and tracked them longitudinally. Between the trimmed V and J ends, which lost 4 bases and 4 bases, there was a span of 14 bases. The CDR3 runs 14 residues. CDR1 SGHRS and CDR2 YFSETQ come from the germline V gene. The chain recombines TRBV5-1 with TRBJ1-1; D not certain. The TCR comes from a woman aged 55-69 years with COVID-19, enrolled during active disease. The specimen sequenced was peripheral blood. CDR3 nucleotide sequence: TGCGCCAGCAGCGTAAAGGACTTATCCACTGAAGCTTTCTTT. Translation: CASSVKDLSTEAFF. Full variable domain (remainder filled in from reference TRBV5-1 and TRBJ1-1): KAGVTQTPRYLIKTRGQQVTLSCSPISGHRSVSWYQQTPGQGLQFLFEYFSETQRNKGNFPGRFSGRQFSNSRSEMNVSTLELGDSALYLCASSVKDLSTEAFFGQGTRLTVV.